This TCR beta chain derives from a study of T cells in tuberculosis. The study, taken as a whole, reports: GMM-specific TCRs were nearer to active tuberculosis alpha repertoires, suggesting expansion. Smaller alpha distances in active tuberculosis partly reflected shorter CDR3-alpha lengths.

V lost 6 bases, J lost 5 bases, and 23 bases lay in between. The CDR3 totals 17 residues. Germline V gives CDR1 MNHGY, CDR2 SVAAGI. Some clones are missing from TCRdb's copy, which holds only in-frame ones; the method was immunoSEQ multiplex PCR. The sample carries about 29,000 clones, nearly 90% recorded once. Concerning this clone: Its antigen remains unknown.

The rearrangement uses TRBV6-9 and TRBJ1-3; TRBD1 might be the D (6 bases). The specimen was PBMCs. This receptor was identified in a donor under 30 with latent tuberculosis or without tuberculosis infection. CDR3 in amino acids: CASSQHPGTQGRNTIYF. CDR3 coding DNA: TGTGCCAGCAGCCAACACCCCGGGACCCAGGGGAGAAACACCATATATTTT.